This T cell receptor (beta chain) was documented in a study of identical twins. The ends were cut back, 7 bases at V and 6 bases at J, with 22 bases in the middle. Germline assignment: CDR1 SNHLY and CDR2 FYNNEI. This CDR3 has 15 amino acids. This clonotype was seen repeatedly, ten times or more. In TCRdb, the 5' RACE reads were re-called with MiXCR into one record per CDR3 protein. The table shows about 260,000 distinct CDR3 sequences, with about 7% occurring only once. The sample was also linked to a second study, of yellow fever vaccine responses in identical twins.

Material for sequencing was memory (CD45RO+) T cells sorted from blood. The chain is built from TRBV2 and TRBJ2-7, with a tentative D call TRBD2 (6 bases). This receptor was obtained from a woman between 18 and 29 years old in good health. CDR3 sequence (DNA): TGTGCCAGCAAACCCGGGTTGCGGGGAGGCTCCGAGCAGTACTTC. Its protein product is CASKPGLRGGSEQYF. The full variable domain, its missing parts supplied by reference TRBV2 and TRBJ2-7, is EPEVTQTPSHQVTQMGQEVILRCVPISNHLYFYWYRQILGQKVEFLVSFYNNEISEKSEIFDDQFSVERPDGSNFTLKIRSTKLEDSAMYFCASKPGLRGGSEQYFGPGTRLTVT.